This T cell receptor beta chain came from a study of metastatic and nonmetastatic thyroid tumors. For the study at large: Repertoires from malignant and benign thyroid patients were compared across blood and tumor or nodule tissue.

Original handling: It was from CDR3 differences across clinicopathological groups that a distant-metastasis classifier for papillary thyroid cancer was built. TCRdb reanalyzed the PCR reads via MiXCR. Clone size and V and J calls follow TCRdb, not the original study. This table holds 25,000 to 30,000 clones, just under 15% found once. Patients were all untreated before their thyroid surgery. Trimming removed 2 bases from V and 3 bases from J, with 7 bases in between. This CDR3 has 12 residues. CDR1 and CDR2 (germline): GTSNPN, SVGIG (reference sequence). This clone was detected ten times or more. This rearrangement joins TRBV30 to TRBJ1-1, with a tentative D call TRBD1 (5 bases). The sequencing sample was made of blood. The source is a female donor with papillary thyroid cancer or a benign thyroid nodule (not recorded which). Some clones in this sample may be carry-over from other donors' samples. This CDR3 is CAWSRGDTEAFF. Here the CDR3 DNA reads TGTGCCTGGAGTCGAGGGGACACTGAAGCTTTCTTT.